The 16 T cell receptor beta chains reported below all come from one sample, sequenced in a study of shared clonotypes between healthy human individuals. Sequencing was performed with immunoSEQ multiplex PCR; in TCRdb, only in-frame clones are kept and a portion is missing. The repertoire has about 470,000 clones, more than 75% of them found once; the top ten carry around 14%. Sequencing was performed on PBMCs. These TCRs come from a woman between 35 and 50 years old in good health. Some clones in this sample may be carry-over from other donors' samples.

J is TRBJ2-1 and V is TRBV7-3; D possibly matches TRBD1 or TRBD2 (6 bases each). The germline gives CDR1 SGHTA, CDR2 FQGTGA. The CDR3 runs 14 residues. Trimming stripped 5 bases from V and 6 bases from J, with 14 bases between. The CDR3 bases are TGTGCCAGCAGCCTTACGGGGGCGGGCAATGAGCAGTTCTTC. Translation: CASSLTGAGNEQFF. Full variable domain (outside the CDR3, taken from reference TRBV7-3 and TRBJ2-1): GAGVSQTPSNKVTEKGKYVELRCDPISGHTALYWYRQSLGQGPEFLIYFQGTGAADDSGLPNDRFFAVRPEGSVSTLKIQRTERGDSAVYLCASSLTGAGNEQFFGPGTRLTVL.

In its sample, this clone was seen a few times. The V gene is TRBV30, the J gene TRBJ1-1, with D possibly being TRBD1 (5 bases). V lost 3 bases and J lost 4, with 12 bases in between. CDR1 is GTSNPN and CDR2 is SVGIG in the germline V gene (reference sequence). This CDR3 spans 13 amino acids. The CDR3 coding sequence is TGTGCCTGGAGCGCCGGGACCGGCACTGAAGCTTTCTTT. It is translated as CAWSAGTGTEAFF.

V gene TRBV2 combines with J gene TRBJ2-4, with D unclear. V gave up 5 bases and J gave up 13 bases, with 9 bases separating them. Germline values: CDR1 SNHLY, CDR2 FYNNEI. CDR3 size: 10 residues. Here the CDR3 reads CASSSIGQYF. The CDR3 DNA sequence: TGTGCCAGCAGTTCCATTGGGCAGTACTTC.

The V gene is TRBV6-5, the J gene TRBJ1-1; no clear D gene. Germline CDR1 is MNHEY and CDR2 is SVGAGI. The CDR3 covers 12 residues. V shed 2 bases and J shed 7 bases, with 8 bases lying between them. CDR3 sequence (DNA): TGTGCCAGCAGTTACCTTTGGGGTGAAGCTTTCTTT. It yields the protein CASSYLWGEAFF.

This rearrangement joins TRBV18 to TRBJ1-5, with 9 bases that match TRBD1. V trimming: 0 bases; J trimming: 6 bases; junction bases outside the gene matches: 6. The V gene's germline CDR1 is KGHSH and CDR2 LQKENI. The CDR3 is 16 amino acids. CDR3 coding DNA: TGTGCCAGCTCACCACCGGGGGACAGGGCCGCTCAGCCCCAGCATTTT. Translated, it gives CASSPPGDRAAQPQHF.

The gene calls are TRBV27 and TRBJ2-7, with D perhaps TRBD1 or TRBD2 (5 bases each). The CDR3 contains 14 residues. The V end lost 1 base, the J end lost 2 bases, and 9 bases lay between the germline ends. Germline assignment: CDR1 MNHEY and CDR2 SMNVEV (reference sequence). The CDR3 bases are TGTGCCAGCAGTTTATGGGGGAGCCCCTACGAGCAGTACTTC. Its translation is CASSLWGSPYEQYF.

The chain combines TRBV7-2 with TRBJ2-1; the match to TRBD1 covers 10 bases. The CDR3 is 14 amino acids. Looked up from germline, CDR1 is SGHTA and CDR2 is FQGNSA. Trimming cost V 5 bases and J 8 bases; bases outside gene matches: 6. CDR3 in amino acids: CASSRGQGSYEQFF. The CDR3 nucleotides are TGTGCCAGCAGCAGGGGACAGGGGAGCTATGAGCAGTTCTTC.

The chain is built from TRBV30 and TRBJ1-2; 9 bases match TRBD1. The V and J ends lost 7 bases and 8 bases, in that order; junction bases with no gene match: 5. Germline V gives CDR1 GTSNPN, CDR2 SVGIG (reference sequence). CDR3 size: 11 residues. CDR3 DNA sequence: TGTGCCTACACAGGGGGCTGGGGCTACACCTTC. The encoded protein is CAYTGGWGYTF.

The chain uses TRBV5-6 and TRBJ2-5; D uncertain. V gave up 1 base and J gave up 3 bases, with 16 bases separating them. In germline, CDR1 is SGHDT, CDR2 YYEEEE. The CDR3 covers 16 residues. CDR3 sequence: CASSLRLGSSEETQYF. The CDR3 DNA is TGTGCCAGCAGCTTGCGACTGGGGTCGTCCGAAGAGACCCAGTACTTC.

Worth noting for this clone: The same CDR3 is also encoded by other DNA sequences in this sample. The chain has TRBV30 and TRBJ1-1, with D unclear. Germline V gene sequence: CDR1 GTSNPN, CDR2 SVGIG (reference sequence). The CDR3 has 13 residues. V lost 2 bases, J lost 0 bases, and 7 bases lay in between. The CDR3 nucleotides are TGTGCCTGGAGTTCCCGACTGAACACTGAAGCTTTCTTT. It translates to CAWSSRLNTEAFF.

The CDR3 protein is CASSNTGALTDTQYF. CDR3 bases: TGTGCCAGCAGCAACACAGGGGCCCTCACAGATACGCAGTATTTT. This chain uses TRBV28 with TRBJ2-3; 7 bases are shared with TRBD1. V shed 6 bases and J 2 bases; nucleotides not matched to a gene: 8. This CDR3 is 15 amino acids long. Germline CDR1 reads MDHEN; CDR2 reads SYDVKM.

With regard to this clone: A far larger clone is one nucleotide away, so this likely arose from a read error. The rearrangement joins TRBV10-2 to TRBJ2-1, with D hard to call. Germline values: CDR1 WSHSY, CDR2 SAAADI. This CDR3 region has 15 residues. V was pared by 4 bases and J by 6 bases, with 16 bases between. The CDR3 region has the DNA TGCGCCAGCAGTGGGTATGGCTTGCCCCTCAATGAGCAGTTCTTC. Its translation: CASSGYGLPLNEQFF.

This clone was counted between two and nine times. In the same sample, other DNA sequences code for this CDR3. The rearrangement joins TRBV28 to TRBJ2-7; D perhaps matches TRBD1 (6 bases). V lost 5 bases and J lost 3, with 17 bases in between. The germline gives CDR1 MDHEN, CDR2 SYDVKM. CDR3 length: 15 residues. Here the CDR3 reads CASSSPGQGSYEQYF. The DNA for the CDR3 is TGTGCCAGCAGTAGCCCCGGTCAGGGGAGCTACGAGCAGTACTTC.

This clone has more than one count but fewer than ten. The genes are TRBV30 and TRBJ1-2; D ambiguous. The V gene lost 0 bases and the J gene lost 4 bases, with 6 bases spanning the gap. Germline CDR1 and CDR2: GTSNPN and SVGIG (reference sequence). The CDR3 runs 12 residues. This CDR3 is CAWSVHVYGYTF. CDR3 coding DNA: TGTGCCTGGAGTGTACACGTCTATGGCTACACCTTC.

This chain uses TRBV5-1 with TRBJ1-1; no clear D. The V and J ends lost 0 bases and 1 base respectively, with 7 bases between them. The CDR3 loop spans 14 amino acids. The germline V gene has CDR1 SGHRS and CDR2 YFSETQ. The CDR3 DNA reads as TGCGCCAGCAGCTTGGGACCTACGAACACTGAAGCTTTCTTT. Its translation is CASSLGPTNTEAFF.

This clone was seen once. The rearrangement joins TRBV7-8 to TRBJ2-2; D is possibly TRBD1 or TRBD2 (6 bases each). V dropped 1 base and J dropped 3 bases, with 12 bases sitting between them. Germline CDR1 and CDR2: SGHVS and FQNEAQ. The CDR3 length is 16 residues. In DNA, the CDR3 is TGTGCCAGCAGCTTAGGGGGGCGGGGATACACCGGGGAGCTGTTTTTT. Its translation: CASSLGGRGYTGELFF.